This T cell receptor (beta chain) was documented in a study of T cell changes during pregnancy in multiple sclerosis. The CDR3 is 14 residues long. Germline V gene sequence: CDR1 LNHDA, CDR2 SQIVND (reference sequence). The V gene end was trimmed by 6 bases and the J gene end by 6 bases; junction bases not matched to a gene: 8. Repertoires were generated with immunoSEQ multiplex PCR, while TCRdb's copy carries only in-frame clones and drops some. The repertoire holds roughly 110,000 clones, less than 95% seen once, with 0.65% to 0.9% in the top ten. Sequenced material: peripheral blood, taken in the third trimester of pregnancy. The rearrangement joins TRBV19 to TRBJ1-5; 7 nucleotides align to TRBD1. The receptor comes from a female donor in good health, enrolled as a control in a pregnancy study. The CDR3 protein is CASSPGAGGQPQHF. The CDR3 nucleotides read TGTGCCAGTAGCCCCGGGGCAGGGGGTCAGCCCCAGCATTTT.